This TCR beta chain was observed in a study of T cells after yellow fever vaccination. General study points: The booster saw the reappearance of most primary-vaccination clones (approximately 97% CD4, about 85% CD8).

Germline CDR1 is SGHTA and CDR2 is FQGTGA. CDR3 length equals 13 residues. Trimming took off 6 bases at V and 0 bases at J, with 7 bases between the two ends. By 5'RACE template switching, TCR cDNA was produced, with a universal primer site and UMIs added in the process. TCRdb processed the 5' RACE reads anew with MiXCR; each CDR3 protein has one entry. This sample carries around 110,000 distinct CDR3 sequences, 6.5% to 9% of them seen once, and the ten largest clones take 25%. This clonotype was seen many times. Its antigen is currently unknown. The receptor's source is a man aged 25 to 40 who received the YFV17D yellow fever vaccine. V and J are TRBV7-3 and TRBJ2-3; D remains ambiguous. The material was CD8+ T cells sorted from PBMCs, obtained 45 days after the yellow fever booster vaccination. The CDR3 region is CASSSQSTDTQYF. In DNA form, the CDR3 reads TGTGCCAGCAGTTCCCAAAGCACAGATACGCAGTATTTT.